The clone carrying this TCR beta chain was recorded once. Germline assignment: CDR1 SGHVS and CDR2 FQNEAQ. V was clipped by 7 bases and J by 2 bases; unmatched bases: 5. This CDR3 is built from 15 residues. This sample was taken from a study of blood T cell repertoires in COVID-19. In the study overall: In each case, the material was cDNA or gDNA derived from T cells, B-cell-depleted T cells, or PBMCs.

Authors' methods: Amplification of reference gene primers provided the estimated nucleated cell counts. The method was immunoSEQ multiplex PCR; TCRdb's version includes in-frame clones alone and lacks a portion of them. The DNA gave D and trimming, while V, J and clone size come from that table. The data show 150,000 to 200,000 clones, approximately 90% seen once. The chain carries TRBV7-8 and TRBJ1-6, with 7 nucleotides matching TRBD1. This TCR derives from a man aged 40-50 years with active or convalescent COVID-19. The sequenced material came from peripheral blood. The CDR3 is CASTQGGPYNSPLHF. CDR3 nucleotide sequence: TGTGCCAGCACCCAGGGGGGCCCCTATAATTCACCCCTCCACTTT.